The clone carrying this T cell receptor beta chain is a singleton in its sample. This entry comes from a study of blood T cell repertoires in COVID-19. Overall study: Specimens from acute and convalescent COVID-19 originated in the United States, Italy and Spain. T cells, B-cell-depleted T cells, or PBMCs provided the cDNA or gDNA that served as material.

Sequencing was performed with immunoSEQ multiplex PCR; in TCRdb, only in-frame clones are kept and a portion is missing. The sample contains 90,000 to 150,000 clones, over 75% of which appear only once. The sequencing sample was made of peripheral blood. The clonotype comes from a man older than 75 with acute or convalescent COVID-19.

The CDR3 DNA sequence: TGCGCCAGCAGCCAAGATTATTTGGGGGGTTCCCTTTCACCCCTCCACTTT. Its translation is CASSQDYLGGSLSPLHF. The chain combines TRBV4-3 with TRBJ1-6, with D maybe TRBD1 (5 bases). Per the germline V gene, CDR1 is LGHNA and CDR2 is YSLEER. The CDR3 loop spans 17 amino acids. V lost 0 bases and J 9 bases, leaving 18 bases between the germline ends.